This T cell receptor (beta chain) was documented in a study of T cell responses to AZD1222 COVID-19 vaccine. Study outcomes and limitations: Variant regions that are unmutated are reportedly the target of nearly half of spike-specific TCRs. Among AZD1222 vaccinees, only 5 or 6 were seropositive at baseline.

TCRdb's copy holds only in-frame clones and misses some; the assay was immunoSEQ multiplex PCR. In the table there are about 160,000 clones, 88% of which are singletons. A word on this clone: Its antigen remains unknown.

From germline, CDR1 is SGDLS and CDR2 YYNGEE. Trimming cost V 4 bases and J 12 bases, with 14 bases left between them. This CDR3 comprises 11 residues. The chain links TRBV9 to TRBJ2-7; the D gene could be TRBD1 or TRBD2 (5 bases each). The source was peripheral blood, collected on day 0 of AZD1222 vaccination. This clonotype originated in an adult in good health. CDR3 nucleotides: TGTGCCAGCAGCTTGAGGGGAGTCCTGTACTTC. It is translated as CASSLRGVLYF.